This T cell receptor (beta chain) was retrieved from a study of a mutant IDH1 vaccine in newly diagnosed glioma. Study at large: Radiotherapy alone preceded vaccination by 4-6 weeks; alternatively, vaccination started with temozolomide cycles. Those enrolled had earlier been treated with radiotherapy, temozolomide, or both, mostly both. Study results and limitations: Of the patients, around 93% had vaccine-induced immune responses.

Notes on this clone: Its matching antigen is unknown.

The time point is: week 5, during vaccination. The study gave 300 ug of mutant IDH1 20-mer peptide per vaccine dose, with topical imiquimod. The donors' diagnosis was new WHO grade 3 or 4 astrocytoma that was IDH1-mutant and ATRX-lost. Clones were sequenced by immunoSEQ multiplex PCR, and TCRdb holds only the in-frame ones, with some missing. The table lists over 50,000 clones, around 89% of them singletons. The sequence derives from a woman aged 40 to 50 with glioma. This material consisted of PBMCs, taken from a glioma patient whose treatment included an IDH1 peptide vaccine.

DNA of the CDR3: TGTGCCAGCGGTAGCTCCTACGAGCAGTACTTC. Translation: CASGSSYEQYF. J is TRBJ2-7 and V is TRBV27; D gene ambiguous. Germline loops: CDR1 MNHEY, CDR2 SMNVEV (reference sequence). This CDR3 contains 11 residues. V was cut by 8 bases and J by 0 bases, with 5 bases left in between.